The 6 T cell receptor beta chains below all came from one sample that was sequenced in a study of blood T cell repertoires in COVID-19. This table comes from immunoSEQ multiplex PCR, and its TCRdb copy is limited to in-frame clones, with some not included. The sample holds around 200,000 clones; about 86% are singletons and the top ten take 2.5% to 3%. The sequencing sample was made of peripheral blood. Receptor source: a man aged 50-59 years with active or convalescent COVID-19.

The rearrangement joins TRBV27 to TRBJ2-7; 11 bases are a match to TRBD2. Unmatched junction bases numbered 3, after V lost 3 bases and J lost 2 bases. Germline V gene sequence: CDR1 MNHEY, CDR2 SMNVEV (reference sequence). The CDR3 has 15 residues. CDR3 protein: CASSLSLAGAYEQYF. CDR3 in DNA: TGTGCCAGCAGTTTGTCACTAGCGGGGGCCTACGAGCAGTACTTC.

This chain links TRBV7-9 with TRBJ1-3; D uncertain. Per the germline V gene, CDR1 is SEHNR and CDR2 is FQNEAQ (reference sequence). Trimming removed 0 bases at V and 4 bases at J, with 13 bases between. The CDR3 runs to 16 residues. In DNA, the CDR3 is TGTGCCAGCAGCTTAGCGATGTCAGGCCCCGGAAACACCATATATTTT. This encodes CASSLAMSGPGNTIYF.

This clone was recorded a few times. This chain connects TRBV18 to TRBJ1-2, with D tentatively TRBD1 (5 bases). Germline V gene sequence: CDR1 KGHSH, CDR2 LQKENI. V dropped 6 bases and J dropped 4 bases, with 9 bases sitting between them. CDR3 length: 12 amino acids. CDR3: CASSDDSYGYTF. CDR3 bases: TGTGCCAGCTCCGATGACAGCTATGGCTACACCTTC.

The J gene is TRBJ2-1, the V gene TRBV19; D gene unclear. Germline CDR1 reads LNHDA; CDR2 reads SQIVND (reference sequence). This CDR3 comprises 15 residues. The V and J ends lost 10 bases and 0 bases respectively, with 16 bases between them. The CDR3 here is CAILSRRNSYNEQFF. The CDR3 nucleotides are TGTGCCATCCTCTCGAGGCGGAACTCCTACAATGAGCAGTTCTTC.

This clone was counted a few times. The chain links TRBV7-2 to TRBJ1-5, with TRBD1 as a possible D gene (5 bases). CDR1 is SGHTA, CDR2 FQGNSA, per germline. Between the trimmed V and J ends, which lost 4 bases and 1 base, there was a span of 20 bases. CDR3 length: 18 amino acids. The CDR3 sequence is CASSSFKAREGSNQPQHF. Written as DNA, the CDR3 is TGTGCCAGCAGCTCCTTTAAGGCCAGGGAGGGAAGCAATCAGCCCCAGCATTTT.

The chain links TRBV19 to TRBJ2-1, with 8 bases that match TRBD2. The V and J ends lost 9 bases and 0 bases, in that order; junction bases with no gene match: 13. CDR1 and CDR2 (germline): LNHDA, SQIVND (reference sequence). CDR3 length: 17 residues. In nucleotides, the CDR3 is TGTGCCAGCGCTCGGACTAGCTTAATGATCTCCTACAATGAGCAGTTCTTC. Amino acid sequence: CASARTSLMISYNEQFF.